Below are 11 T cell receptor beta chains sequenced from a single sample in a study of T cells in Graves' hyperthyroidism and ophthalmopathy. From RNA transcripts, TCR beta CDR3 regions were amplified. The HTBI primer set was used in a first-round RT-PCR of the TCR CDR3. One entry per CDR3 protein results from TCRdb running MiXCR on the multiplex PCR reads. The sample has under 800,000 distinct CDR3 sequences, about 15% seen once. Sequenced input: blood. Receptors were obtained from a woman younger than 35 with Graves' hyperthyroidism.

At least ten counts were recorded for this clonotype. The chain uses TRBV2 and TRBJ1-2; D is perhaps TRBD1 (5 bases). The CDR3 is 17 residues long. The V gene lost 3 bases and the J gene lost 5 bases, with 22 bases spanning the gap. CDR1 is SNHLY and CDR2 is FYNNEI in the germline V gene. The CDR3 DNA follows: TGTGCCAGCAGTGATGGGGGAGGCCGTCGAGCCAGATATGGCTACACCTTC. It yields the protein CASSDGGGRRARYGYTF.

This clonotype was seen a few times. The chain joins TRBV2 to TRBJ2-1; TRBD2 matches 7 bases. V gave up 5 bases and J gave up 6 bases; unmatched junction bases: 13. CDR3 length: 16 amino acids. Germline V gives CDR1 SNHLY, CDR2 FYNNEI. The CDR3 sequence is CASSTPGGSWANEQFF. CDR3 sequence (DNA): TGTGCCAGCAGTACCCCCGGGGGGAGTTGGGCCAATGAGCAGTTCTTC.

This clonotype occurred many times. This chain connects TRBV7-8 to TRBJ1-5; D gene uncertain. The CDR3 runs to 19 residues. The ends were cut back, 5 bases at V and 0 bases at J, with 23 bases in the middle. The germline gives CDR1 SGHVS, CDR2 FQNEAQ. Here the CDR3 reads CASSISRGRARVSNQPQHF. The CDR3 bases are TGTGCCAGCAGCATTTCCCGAGGGAGGGCTCGGGTTAGCAATCAGCCCCAGCATTTT. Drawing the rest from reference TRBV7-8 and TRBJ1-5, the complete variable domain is GAGVSQSPRYKVAKRGQDVALRCDPISGHVSLFWYQQALGQGPEFLTYFQNEAQLDKSGLPSDRFFAERPEGSVSTLKIQRTQQEDSAVYLCASSISRGRARVSNQPQHFGDGTRLSIL.

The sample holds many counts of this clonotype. The CDR3 sequence is CASSSHRVSASYEQYF. CDR3 sequence (DNA): TGTGCCAGCAGTTCCCACAGGGTTAGTGCATCCTACGAGCAGTACTTC. The chain uses TRBV12-3 or TRBV12-4 and TRBJ2-7; possible D gene TRBD1, 6 bases. V gave up 4 bases and J gave up 1 base, with 17 bases separating them. The CDR3 sequence is 16 residues long.

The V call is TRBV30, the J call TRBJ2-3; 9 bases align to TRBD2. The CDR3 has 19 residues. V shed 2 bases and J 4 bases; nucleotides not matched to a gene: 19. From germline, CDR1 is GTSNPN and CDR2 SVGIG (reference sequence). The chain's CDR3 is CAWSSVWRPREGTADTQYF. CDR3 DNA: TGTGCCTGGAGTTCGGTTTGGCGGCCGCGGGAGGGGACCGCAGATACGCAGTATTTT.

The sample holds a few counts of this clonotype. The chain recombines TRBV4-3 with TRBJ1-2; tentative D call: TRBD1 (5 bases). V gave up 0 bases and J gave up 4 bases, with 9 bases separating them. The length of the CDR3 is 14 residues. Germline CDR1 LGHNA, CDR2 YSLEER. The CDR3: CASSQDGDSYGYTF. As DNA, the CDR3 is TGCGCCAGCAGCCAAGATGGGGACTCCTATGGCTACACCTTC.

The CDR3 region is CSVTAGTGRYGYTF. DNA of the CDR3: TGCAGTGTCACTGCCGGGACAGGGCGGTATGGCTACACCTTC. The rearrangement links TRBV20-1 to TRBJ1-2; TRBD1 agrees at 9 bases. There are 14 residues in the CDR3. Germline-derived CDR1 and CDR2 are DFQATT and SNEGSKA (reference sequence). With 7 bases clipped from V and 5 bases from J, the junction kept 11 bases outside the gene matches.

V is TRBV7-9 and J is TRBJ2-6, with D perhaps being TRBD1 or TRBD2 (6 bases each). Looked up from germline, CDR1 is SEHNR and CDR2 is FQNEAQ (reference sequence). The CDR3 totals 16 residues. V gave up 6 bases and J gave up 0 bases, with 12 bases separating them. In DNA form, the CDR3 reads TGTGCCAGCAGTCGAGGGGGGACCTCTGGGGCCAACGTCCTGACTTTC. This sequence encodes CASSRGGTSGANVLTF.

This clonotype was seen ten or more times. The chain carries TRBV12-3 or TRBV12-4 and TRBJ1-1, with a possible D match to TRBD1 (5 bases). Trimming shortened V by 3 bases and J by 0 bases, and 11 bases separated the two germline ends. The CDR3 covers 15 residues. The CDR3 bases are TGTGCCAGCAGTTTTGCGGGACTAGTGAACACTGAAGCTTTCTTT. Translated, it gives CASSFAGLVNTEAFF.

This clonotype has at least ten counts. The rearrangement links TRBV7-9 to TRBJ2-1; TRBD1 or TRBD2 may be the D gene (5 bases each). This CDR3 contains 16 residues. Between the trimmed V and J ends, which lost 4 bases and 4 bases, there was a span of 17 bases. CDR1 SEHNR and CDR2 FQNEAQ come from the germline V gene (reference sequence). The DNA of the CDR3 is TGTGCCAGCAGCTCCCCGACCAGGGACGTATACAATGAGCAGTTCTTC. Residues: CASSSPTRDVYNEQFF. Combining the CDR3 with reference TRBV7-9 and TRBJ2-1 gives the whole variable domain DTGVSQNPRHKITKRGQNVTFRCDPISEHNRLYWYRQTLGQGPEFLTYFQNEAQLEKSRLLSDRFSAERPKGSFSTLEIQRTEQGDSAMYLCASSSPTRDVYNEQFFGPGTRLTVL.

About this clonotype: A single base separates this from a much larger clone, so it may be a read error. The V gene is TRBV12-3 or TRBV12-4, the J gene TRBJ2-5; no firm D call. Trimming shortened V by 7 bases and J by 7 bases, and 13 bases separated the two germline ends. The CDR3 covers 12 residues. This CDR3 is CASKVGAGTQYF. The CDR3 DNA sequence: TGTGCCAGCAAAGTGGGCGCCGGGACCCAGTACTTC.